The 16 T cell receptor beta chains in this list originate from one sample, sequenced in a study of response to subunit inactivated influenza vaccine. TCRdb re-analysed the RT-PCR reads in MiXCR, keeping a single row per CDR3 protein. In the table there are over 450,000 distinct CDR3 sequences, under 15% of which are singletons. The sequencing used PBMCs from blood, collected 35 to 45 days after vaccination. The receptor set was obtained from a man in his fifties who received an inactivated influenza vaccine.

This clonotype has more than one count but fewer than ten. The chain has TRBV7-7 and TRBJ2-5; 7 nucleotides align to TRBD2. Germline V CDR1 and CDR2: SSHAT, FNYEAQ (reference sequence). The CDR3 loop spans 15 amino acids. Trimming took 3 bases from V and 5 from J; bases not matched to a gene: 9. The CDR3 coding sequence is TGTGCCAGCAGCTTTCAGCGGGGAAACGGGGAGACCCAGTACTTC. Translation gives CASSFQRGNGETQYF.

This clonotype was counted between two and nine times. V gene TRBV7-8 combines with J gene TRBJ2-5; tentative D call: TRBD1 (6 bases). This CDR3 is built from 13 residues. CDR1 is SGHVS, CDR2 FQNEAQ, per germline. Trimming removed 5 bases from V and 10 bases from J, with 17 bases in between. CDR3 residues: CASSPPAPGHQYF. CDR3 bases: TGTGCCAGCAGCCCCCCCGCCCCGGGACACCAGTACTTC.

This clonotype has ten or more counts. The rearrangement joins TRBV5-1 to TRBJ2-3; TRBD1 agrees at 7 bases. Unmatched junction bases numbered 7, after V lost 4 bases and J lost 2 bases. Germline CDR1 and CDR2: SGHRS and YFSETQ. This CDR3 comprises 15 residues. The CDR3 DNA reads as TGCGCCAGCAGCACCCGACAGGGCTACACAGATACGCAGTATTTT. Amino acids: CASSTRQGYTDTQYF.

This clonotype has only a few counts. The CDR3 loop is CASSFLGRAGEQYF. CDR3 DNA sequence: TGTGCCAGCAGTTTCCTAGGACGGGCGGGGGAGCAGTACTTC. The gene calls are TRBV27 and TRBJ2-7; possible D gene TRBD2, 6 bases. Germline V lookup: CDR1 MNHEY, CDR2 SMNVEV (reference sequence). Trimming shortened V by 3 bases and J by 7 bases, and 16 bases separated the two germline ends. The length of the CDR3 is 14 residues.

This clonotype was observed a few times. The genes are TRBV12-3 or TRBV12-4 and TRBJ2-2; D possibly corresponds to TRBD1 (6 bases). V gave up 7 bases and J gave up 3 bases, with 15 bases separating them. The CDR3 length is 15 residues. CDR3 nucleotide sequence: TGTGCCAGCACTATGCAACAGGGAGACACCGGGGAGCTGTTTTTT. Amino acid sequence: CASTMQQGDTGELFF.

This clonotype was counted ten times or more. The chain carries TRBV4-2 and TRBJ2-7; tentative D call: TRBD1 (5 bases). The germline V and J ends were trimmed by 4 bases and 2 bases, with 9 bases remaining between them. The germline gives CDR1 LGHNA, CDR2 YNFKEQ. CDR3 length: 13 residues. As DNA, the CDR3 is TGTGCCAGCAGCCCAGGGATTCCCTACGAGCAGTACTTC. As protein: CASSPGIPYEQYF.

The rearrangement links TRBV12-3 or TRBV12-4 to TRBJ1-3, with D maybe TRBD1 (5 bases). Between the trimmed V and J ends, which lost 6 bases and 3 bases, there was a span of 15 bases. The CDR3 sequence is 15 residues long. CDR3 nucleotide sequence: TGTGCCAGCAGCATGGTTTCGGGGCTTGGAAACACCATATATTTT. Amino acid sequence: CASSMVSGLGNTIYF.

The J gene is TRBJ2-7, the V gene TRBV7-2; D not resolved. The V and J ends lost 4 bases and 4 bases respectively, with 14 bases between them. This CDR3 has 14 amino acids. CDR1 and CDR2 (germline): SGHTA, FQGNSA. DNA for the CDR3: TGTGCCAGCAGCTATGCTATCAGGAGTTACGAGCAGTACTTC. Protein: CASSYAIRSYEQYF.

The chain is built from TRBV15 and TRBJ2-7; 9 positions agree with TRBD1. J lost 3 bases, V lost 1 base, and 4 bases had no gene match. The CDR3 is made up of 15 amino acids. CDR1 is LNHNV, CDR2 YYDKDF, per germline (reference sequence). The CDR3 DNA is TGTGCCACCAGCAGAGGGACAGGGGCTTACTACGAGCAGTACTTC. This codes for CATSRGTGAYYEQYF. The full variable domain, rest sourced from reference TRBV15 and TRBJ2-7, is DAMVIQNPRYQVTQFGKPVTLSCSQTLNHNVMYWYQQKSSQAPKLLFHYYDKDFNNEADTPDNFQSRRPNTSFCFLDIRSPGLGDTAMYLCATSRGTGAYYEQYFGPGTRLTVT.

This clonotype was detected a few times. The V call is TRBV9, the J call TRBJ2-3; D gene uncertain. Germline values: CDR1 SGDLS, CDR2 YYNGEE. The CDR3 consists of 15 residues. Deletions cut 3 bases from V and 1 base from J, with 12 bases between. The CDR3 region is CASSATFHRTDTQYF. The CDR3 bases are TGTGCCAGCAGCGCCACCTTTCATCGCACAGATACGCAGTATTTT.

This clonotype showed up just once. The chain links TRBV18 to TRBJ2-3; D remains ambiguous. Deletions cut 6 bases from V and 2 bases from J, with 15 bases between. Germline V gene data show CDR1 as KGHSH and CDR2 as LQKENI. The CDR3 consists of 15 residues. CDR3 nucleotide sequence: TGTGCCAGCTCCCACCTTACTGTTAACACAGATACGCAGTATTTT. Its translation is CASSHLTVNTDTQYF.

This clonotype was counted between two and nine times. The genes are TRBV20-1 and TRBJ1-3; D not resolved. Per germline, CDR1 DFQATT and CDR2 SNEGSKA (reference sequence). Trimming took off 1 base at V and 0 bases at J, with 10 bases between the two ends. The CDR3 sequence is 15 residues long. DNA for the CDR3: TGCAGTGCTAGAGTAACACAGCTCTCTGGAAACACCATATATTTT. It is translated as CSARVTQLSGNTIYF.

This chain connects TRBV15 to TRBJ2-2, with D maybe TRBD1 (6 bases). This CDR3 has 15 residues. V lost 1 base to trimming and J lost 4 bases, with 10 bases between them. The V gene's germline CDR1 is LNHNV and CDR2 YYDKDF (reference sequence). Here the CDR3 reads CATSRGGLITGELFF. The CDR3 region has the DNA TGTGCCACCAGCAGAGGGGGGCTGATCACCGGGGAGCTGTTTTTT.

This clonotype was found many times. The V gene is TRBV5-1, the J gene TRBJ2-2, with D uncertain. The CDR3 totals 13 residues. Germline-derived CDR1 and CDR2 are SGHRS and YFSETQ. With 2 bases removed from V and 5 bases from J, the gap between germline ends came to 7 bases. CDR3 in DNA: TGCGCCAGCAGCTTAGGGCAGACCGGGGAGCTGTTTTTT. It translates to CASSLGQTGELFF.

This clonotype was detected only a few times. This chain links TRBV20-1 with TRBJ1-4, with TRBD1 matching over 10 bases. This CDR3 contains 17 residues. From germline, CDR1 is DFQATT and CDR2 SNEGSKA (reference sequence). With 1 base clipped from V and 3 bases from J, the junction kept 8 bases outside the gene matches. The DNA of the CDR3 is TGCAGTGCTAGAGCCCACCGGGACAGGGGCTCTAATGAAAAACTGTTTTTT. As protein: CSARAHRDRGSNEKLFF.

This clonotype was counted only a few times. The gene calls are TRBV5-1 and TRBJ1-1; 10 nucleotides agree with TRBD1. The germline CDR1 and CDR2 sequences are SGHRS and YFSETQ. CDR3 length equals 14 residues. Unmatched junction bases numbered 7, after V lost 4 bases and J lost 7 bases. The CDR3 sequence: CASSPDRGHGEAFF. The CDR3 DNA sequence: TGCGCCAGCAGCCCAGACAGGGGGCATGGTGAAGCTTTCTTT.